This TCR beta chain was sequenced for a study of T cells in localized non-small cell lung cancer. This clone showed up just a few times. Its antigen remains unidentified. The germline V gene has CDR1 MNHEY and CDR2 SVGAGI. V was trimmed by 6 bases and J by 5 bases, leaving 16 bases between them. This CDR3 has 14 amino acids. General observations from the study: Longer overall survival was seen with higher T cell density measured in blood. Paired adjacent lung recovered a median approximately 57 of the top 100 tumor clones. There was higher T cell clonality in uninvolved adjacent lung than in tumor, and it was highest there. Sequencing, confined to only one tumor region, leaves heterogeneity possible.

The repertoire was sequenced with immunoSEQ multiplex PCR; TCRdb's copy has only in-frame clones and lacks some. The sample has about 11,000 clones, roughly 84% seen once. Material: peripheral blood, obtained before any cancer treatment. The V gene is TRBV6-5, the J gene TRBJ2-5, with D possibly being TRBD2 (7 bases). This receptor was identified in a male donor aged 60 or over with stage I lung adenocarcinoma. CDR3 in amino acids: CASREGGGRETQYF. DNA for the CDR3: TGTGCCAGCAGGGAAGGGGGGGGCAGGGAGACCCAGTACTTC.